Each of the 3 T cell receptor beta chains below was sequenced from the same sample in a study of cytomegalovirus exposure and HLA in healthy donors. Profiled with immunoSEQ multiplex PCR; TCRdb holds only in-frame clones, not every one. This sample has over 200,000 clones, with roughly 91% found just once. The sequenced sample was PBMCs. The receptors come from a young woman in good health and CMV-seropositive.

V and J are TRBV28 and TRBJ1-4; D unresolved. V was cut by 4 bases and J by 10 bases, with 4 bases left in between. Germline V gene data show CDR1 as MDHEN and CDR2 as SYDVKM. CDR3 length: 10 amino acids. The CDR3: CASSSSKLFF. CDR3 nucleotides: TGTGCCAGCAGTTCCTCAAAACTGTTTTTT.

The chain links TRBV30 to TRBJ2-7; TRBD2 aligns across 11 bases. This CDR3 is built from 15 residues. Per germline, CDR1 GTSNPN and CDR2 SVGIG (reference sequence). Unmatched junction bases numbered 11, after V lost 5 bases and J lost 5 bases. DNA for the CDR3: TGTGCCTGGGATCTTAGCGGGAGGGGTTGGGACGAGCAGTACTTC. As protein: CAWDLSGRGWDEQYF.

This chain uses TRBV7-3 with TRBJ2-2; 7 nucleotides match TRBD1. CDR3 length: 13 residues. The V segment lost 5 bases and the J segment 6 bases; nucleotides outside the gene matches: 3. The V gene's germline CDR1 is SGHTA and CDR2 FQGTGA. The CDR3 region is CASSRQGAGELFF. Here the CDR3 DNA reads TGTGCCAGCAGCCGCCAGGGGGCCGGGGAGCTGTTTTTT.